The 4 T cell receptor beta chains in this list originate from one sample, sequenced in a study of T cell repertoires in cytomegalovirus infection. TCRdb reprocessed the reads with MiXCR, giving one entry per CDR3 protein. The profile shows 150,000 to 200,000 distinct CDR3 sequences, 7.5% to 10% of them singletons. The sequenced sample consisted of PBMCs. Source of these receptors: a human donor in good health (CMV status not recorded). Some clones in this sample may be carry-over from other donors' samples.

This clonotype has a handful of counts. CDR3 coding DNA: TGTGCCAGCAGTTTATTGGGGGAAAAGACCCAGTACTTC. Residues: CASSLLGEKTQYF. The gene calls are TRBV27 and TRBJ2-5, with D perhaps matching TRBD1 or TRBD2 (5 bases each). This CDR3 has 13 amino acids. Germline V lookup: CDR1 MNHEY, CDR2 SMNVEV (reference sequence). Trimming left V 1 base short and J 6 bases short, with 9 bases between.

This clonotype has ten or more counts. The chain links TRBV7-2 to TRBJ2-7, with D possibly being TRBD2 (5 bases). V was clipped by 1 base and J by 6 bases, with 16 bases between them. Germline CDR1 reads SGHTA; CDR2 reads FQGNSA. The CDR3 covers 15 residues. The CDR3: CASSLDELGVREQYF. The CDR3 DNA reads TGTGCCAGCAGCTTAGATGAGTTGGGAGTCCGCGAGCAGTACTTC. Full variable domain (outside the CDR3, taken from reference TRBV7-2 and TRBJ2-7): GAGVSQSPSNKVTEKGKDVELRCDPISGHTALYWYRQSLGQGLEFLIYFQGNSAPDKSGLPSDRFSAERTGGSVSTLTIQRTQQEDSAVYLCASSLDELGVREQYFGPGTRLTVT.

Ten or more counts support this clonotype. In DNA form, the CDR3 reads TGTGCCAGCAGCCAGACTGGGGCTAGCACAGATACGCAGTATTTT. This codes for CASSQTGASTDTQYF. The chain couples TRBV5-5 to TRBJ2-3, with D maybe TRBD1 (5 bases). The germline V and J ends were trimmed by 4 bases and 0 bases, with 12 bases remaining between them. CDR1 is SGHKS and CDR2 is YYEKEE in the germline V gene (reference sequence). The CDR3 length is 15 residues.

This clonotype was detected ten times or more. The J gene is TRBJ1-4, the V gene TRBV5-4, with 7 bases matching TRBD1. This CDR3 is built from 17 residues. Germline loops: CDR1 SGHNT, CDR2 YYREEE (reference sequence). The trim removed 4 bases at V and 5 bases at J, leaving 14 bases unmatched. The CDR3 loop reads CASSRGGSDRRNEKLFF. The CDR3 region has the DNA TGTGCCAGCAGCCGAGGTGGTTCGGACAGGAGGAATGAAAAACTGTTTTTT.